This T cell receptor (beta chain) was recorded in a study of T cell responses to AZD1222 COVID-19 vaccine. Whole-study findings and limits: Nearly half of spike-specific TCRs reportedly target unmutated variant regions. Donors in the cohort were predominantly white British and more often female, and clonal diversity was possibly underestimated. The study sampled repertoires only after the peak T cell response.

CDR1 is SEHNR and CDR2 is FQNEAQ in the germline V gene (reference sequence). V lost 4 bases to trimming and J lost 0 bases, with 19 bases between them. The CDR3 length is 17 residues. Data came from immunoSEQ multiplex PCR; TCRdb stores just in-frame clones and leaves some out. The sample contains over 100,000 clones, about 82% of which appear only once. With regard to this clone: Its antigen is not identified.

The TCR comes from an adult in good health. The sequencing used peripheral blood, collected on day 0 of AZD1222 vaccination. The chain uses TRBV7-9 and TRBJ2-7; D is possibly TRBD1 (6 bases). The CDR3 region is CASSSNDWTEASYEQYF. In DNA, the CDR3 is TGTGCCAGCAGCTCCAACGATTGGACAGAAGCCTCCTACGAGCAGTACTTC.